These 23 T cell receptor beta chains share one sample of origin, sequenced in a study of T cell repertoires in cytomegalovirus infection. One entry per CDR3 protein results from TCRdb running MiXCR on the reads. Of some 390,000 distinct CDR3 sequences in the sample, 15% to 20% are singletons; the top ten hold approximately 8%. Input material: PBMCs. The receptors were gathered from a human donor in good health (CMV status not recorded). Some clones in this sample may be carry-over from other donors' samples.

This clonotype was observed a handful of times. The genes are TRBV10-3 and TRBJ2-1; 10 nucleotides agree with TRBD1. There are 13 residues in the CDR3. Trimming took 6 bases from V and 7 from J; bases not matched to a gene: 3. CDR1 and CDR2 (germline): ENHRY, SYGVKD. In DNA form, the CDR3 reads TGTGCCATCAGCTCGGGACAGGGGAATGAGCAGTTCTTC. This sequence encodes CAISSGQGNEQFF.

This clonotype was counted ten times or more. The V and J genes are TRBV7-2 and TRBJ2-3; 10 bases fit TRBD2. Germline assignment: CDR1 SGHTA and CDR2 FQGNSA. The CDR3 is made up of 16 amino acids. V lost 5 bases, J lost 5 bases, and 10 bases stayed unmatched. This CDR3 reads CASSLVSSGSGDTQYF. The DNA of the CDR3 is TGTGCCAGCAGCCTAGTCTCTAGCGGGAGCGGAGATACGCAGTATTTT.

The chain carries TRBV6-1 and TRBJ2-5, with 9 positions matching TRBD1. This CDR3 has 14 residues. Per the germline V gene, CDR1 is MNHNS and CDR2 is SASEGT. The trim removed 1 base at V and 8 bases at J, leaving 5 bases unmatched. The CDR3 is CASSEGGQGITQYF. The CDR3 coding sequence is TGTGCCAGCAGTGAAGGGGGACAGGGAATAACCCAGTACTTC.

V is TRBV19 and J is TRBJ1-1; D possibly corresponds to TRBD1 (5 bases). V gave up 5 bases and J gave up 4 bases, with 11 bases separating them. The CDR3 runs 13 residues. From germline, CDR1 is LNHDA and CDR2 SQIVND (reference sequence). Here the CDR3 reads CASSSGRLTEAFF. The CDR3, as DNA: TGTGCCAGTAGTTCAGGGAGACTCACTGAAGCTTTCTTT.

This clonotype has ten or more counts. The V and J genes are TRBV28 and TRBJ1-4; D gene uncertain. The CDR3 has 12 amino acids. In germline, CDR1 is MDHEN, CDR2 SYDVKM. Between the trimmed V and J ends, which lost 8 bases and 0 bases, there was a span of 4 bases. The CDR3 here is CASEATNEKLFF. The CDR3 coding sequence is TGTGCCAGCGAAGCAACTAATGAAAAACTGTTTTTT.

This clonotype was observed at least ten times. V gene TRBV7-2 combines with J gene TRBJ2-1; 8 nucleotides match TRBD2. Trimming cost V 5 bases and J 2 bases; bases outside gene matches: 5. Germline V CDR1 and CDR2: SGHTA, FQGNSA. This CDR3 is built from 15 residues. The CDR3 nucleotides read TGTGCCAGCAGCCCGAGCGGGAGTACCTACAATGAGCAGTTCTTC. This gives the protein CASSPSGSTYNEQFF.

This clonotype showed up just a few times. J is TRBJ2-3 and V is TRBV20-1; D uncertain. CDR1 is DFQATT and CDR2 is SNEGSKA in the germline V gene (reference sequence). Trimming left V 6 bases short and J 5 bases short, with 12 bases between. The CDR3 contains 12 residues. The CDR3 loop is CSAVAVGDTQYF. The CDR3 DNA is TGCAGTGCGGTGGCCGTCGGAGATACGCAGTATTTT.

This clonotype has a count of ten or more. V gene TRBV7-2 combines with J gene TRBJ2-7; D remains ambiguous. Germline values: CDR1 SGHTA, CDR2 FQGNSA. V was pared by 5 bases and J by 5 bases, with 7 bases between. The CDR3 runs to 11 residues. CDR3 amino acids: CASSQANEQYF. Written as DNA, the CDR3 is TGTGCCAGCAGCCAAGCGAACGAGCAGTACTTC.

V usage is TRBV4-2 and J usage is TRBJ2-7; 12 positions agree with TRBD2. The trim removed 0 bases at V and 6 bases at J, leaving 9 bases unmatched. Per germline, CDR1 LGHNA and CDR2 YNFKEQ. This CDR3 has 17 amino acids. This CDR3 reads CASSQENLAGGPGEQYF. The CDR3 DNA is TGTGCCAGCAGCCAAGAGAATCTAGCGGGAGGGCCAGGCGAGCAGTACTTC.

The table lists this clonotype with a few counts. V usage is TRBV2 and J usage is TRBJ2-5, with D possibly being TRBD2 (5 bases). With 1 base removed from V and 10 bases from J, the gap between germline ends came to 13 bases. CDR3 size: 13 residues. Per germline, CDR1 SNHLY and CDR2 FYNNEI. CDR3 sequence: CASSEVGWSGQYF. CDR3 nucleotide sequence: TGTGCCAGCAGTGAAGTTGGTTGGAGCGGCCAGTACTTC.

The rearrangement joins TRBV7-6 to TRBJ2-1; 9 nucleotides match TRBD2. V shed 3 bases and J 10 bases; nucleotides not matched to a gene: 1. The CDR3 is 12 residues long. Germline loops: CDR1 SGHVS, CDR2 FNYEAQ. In DNA, the CDR3 is TGTGCCAGCAGCTTCACTAGCGGGGAGCAGTTCTTC. It translates to CASSFTSGEQFF.

This clonotype was counted between two and nine times. The chain joins TRBV5-4 to TRBJ2-1; D unresolved. V lost 4 bases and J 6 bases, leaving 11 bases between the germline ends. The CDR3 is 13 amino acids. Germline V gene data show CDR1 as SGHNT and CDR2 as YYREEE (reference sequence). This chain's CDR3 is CASSPTRTNEQFF. The CDR3 DNA reads TGTGCCAGCAGCCCCACCCGTACCAATGAGCAGTTCTTC. The complete variable domain, with remaining parts taken from reference TRBV5-4 and TRBJ2-1, reads ETGVTQSPTHLIKTRGQQVTLRCSSQSGHNTVSWYQQALGQGPQFIFQYYREEENGRGNFPPRFSGLQFPNYSSELNVNALELDDSALYLCASSPTRTNEQFFGPGTRLTVL.

The table lists this clonotype with many counts. This rearrangement joins TRBV12-3 or TRBV12-4 to TRBJ2-3; 8 bases are a match to TRBD2. Trimming at V came to 2 bases and at J to 3 bases, leaving 10 bases not matched to a gene. The CDR3 extends over 17 amino acids. CDR3 sequence reads: CASSLSRGGLGTDTQYF. For the CDR3, the DNA is TGTGCCAGCAGTTTATCCCGCGGGGGGCTTGGGACAGATACGCAGTATTTT.

The chain carries TRBV20-1 and TRBJ2-1; D gene ambiguous. CDR3 length: 13 amino acids. CDR1 is DFQATT and CDR2 is SNEGSKA in the germline V gene (reference sequence). Written as DNA, the CDR3 is TGCAGCGTGCCGGGCCTCTCCTACAATGAGCAGTTCTTC. Its protein is CSVPGLSYNEQFF.

This clonotype was counted a few times. The chain is built from TRBV6-2 or TRBV6-3 and TRBJ2-1; TRBD2 matches at 8 bases. Losses at the gene ends were 7 bases for V and 9 bases for J; bases not matched to a gene: 14. The length of the CDR3 is 15 residues. Germline CDR1 MNHEY, CDR2 SVGEGT. The CDR3 loop is CASNVRSGSNFEQFF. The CDR3 DNA reads as TGTGCCAGCAACGTTCGCAGCGGGAGTAACTTTGAGCAGTTCTTC.

This clonotype was observed a few times. This chain connects TRBV7-8 to TRBJ1-5, with D possibly being TRBD1 (6 bases). The CDR3 sequence is 16 residues long. Germline CDR1 is SGHVS and CDR2 is FQNEAQ. V was cut by 5 bases and J by 1 base, with 15 bases left in between. The DNA for the CDR3 is TGTGCCAGCAGCCCGGGGGTCCAGGGGAGCAATCAGCCCCAGCATTTT. Its translation is CASSPGVQGSNQPQHF.

This chain joins TRBV15 and TRBJ1-5; D is unclear. Trimming left V 0 bases short and J 9 bases short, with 15 bases between. The germline CDR1 and CDR2 sequences are LNHNV and YYDKDF (reference sequence). There are 15 residues in the CDR3. This chain's CDR3 is CATSRDRQRGLPQHF. Here the CDR3 DNA reads TGTGCCACCAGCAGAGATAGGCAACGGGGATTGCCCCAGCATTTT.

This clonotype has at least ten counts. V gene TRBV28 combines with J gene TRBJ2-5, with D tentatively TRBD1 (6 bases). Germline values: CDR1 MDHEN, CDR2 SYDVKM. This CDR3 region has 14 residues. V lost 4 bases, J lost 7 bases, and 16 bases lay in between. The CDR3 sequence: CASSSPGVDWTQYF. CDR3 DNA: TGTGCCAGCAGTTCGCCAGGGGTAGATTGGACCCAGTACTTC.

The sample holds a few counts of this clonotype. The rearrangement joins TRBV7-9 to TRBJ2-1, with 7 bases identical to TRBD1. V lost 6 bases, J lost 10 bases, and 9 bases stayed unmatched. Per the germline V gene, CDR1 is SEHNR and CDR2 is FQNEAQ (reference sequence). This CDR3 region has 13 residues. CDR3 protein: CASRWTGLGEQFF. Here the CDR3 DNA reads TGTGCCAGCAGGTGGACAGGCCTGGGGGAGCAGTTCTTC.

The rearrangement uses TRBV6-1 and TRBJ1-2; 9 bases line up with TRBD1. J was trimmed by 8 bases and V by 5 bases; bases with no gene match: 6. The CDR3 covers 13 residues. Germline V gene sequence: CDR1 MNHNS, CDR2 SASEGT. The CDR3 DNA reads as TGTGCCAGCAGTTGGGGACAGGGTAAAGGCTACACCTTC. Its protein product is CASSWGQGKGYTF.

Ten or more counts support this clonotype. The J gene is TRBJ2-7, the V gene TRBV7-6; TRBD1 might be the D (7 bases). V dropped 4 bases and J dropped 6 bases, with 19 bases sitting between them. The CDR3 sequence is 15 residues long. Germline CDR1 and CDR2: SGHVS and FNYEAQ. In DNA form, the CDR3 reads TGTGCCAGCAGCTCAGGGGGGTTTGGTATTGTCGAGCAGTACTTC. This gives the protein CASSSGGFGIVEQYF.

The rearrangement uses TRBV9 and TRBJ1-6, with no clear D. The CDR3 length is 13 residues. V was shortened by 2 bases and J by 7 bases, with 7 bases between the two germline ends. CDR1 is SGDLS, CDR2 YYNGEE, per germline. CDR3 sequence (DNA): TGTGCCAGCAGCGTCAACTGGAATTCACCCCTCCACTTT. As protein: CASSVNWNSPLHF.

The rearrangement links TRBV6-2 or TRBV6-3 to TRBJ2-7; 10 nucleotides line up with TRBD1. Germline assignment: CDR1 MNHEY and CDR2 SVGEGT. The CDR3 has 14 amino acids. V gave up 8 bases and J gave up 5 bases; unmatched junction bases: 9. CDR3 bases: TGTGCCAGCCAACTGGGACAGGGGTTTAACGAGCAGTACTTC. This codes for CASQLGQGFNEQYF.